The rows below give T cell receptor beta chains drawn from one sample of a study of CD8 T cells in Susac syndrome. TCRdb independently ran MiXCR on the immunoSEQ multiplex PCR reads; one entry per CDR3 protein. The sample shows over 100,000 distinct CDR3 sequences, approximately 96% of them seen only once. Sample: CD4+ T cells from PBMCs. These receptors were collected from a human donor in good health. CDR3s include the opening cysteine and the closing phenylalanine or tryptophan. The order of the fields is D gene, clone size, V gene, J gene, CDR3 protein, CDR3 DNA. The D gene is left open where the match is weak. Rows give clone size only sometimes, using once, few, many, or a class for an expanded clone.

D gene: TRBD1
clone size: NA
V gene: TRBV24-1
J gene: TRBJ1-2
CDR3 protein: CATSARQGSYGYTF
CDR3 DNA: TGTGCCACCAGTGCACGACAGGGCAGCTATGGCTACACCTTC

D gene: NA
clone size: NA
V gene: TRBV4-1
J gene: TRBJ1-5
CDR3 protein: CASSQESSAGQNQPQHF
CDR3 DNA: TGCGCCAGCAGCCAAGAAAGTTCGGCCGGACAGAATCAGCCCCAGCATTTT

D gene: TRBD1
clone size: NA
V gene: TRBV24-1
J gene: TRBJ2-2
CDR3 protein: CATHGTGETGELFF
CDR3 DNA: TGTGCCACCCACGGGACAGGGGAAACCGGGGAGCTGTTTTTT

D gene: TRBD2
clone size: NA
V gene: TRBV2
J gene: TRBJ2-2
CDR3 protein: CASSEVGGRNTGELFF
CDR3 DNA: TGTGCCAGCAGTGAGGTTGGCGGGAGGAACACCGGGGAGCTGTTTTTT

D gene: TRBD2
clone size: NA
V gene: TRBV5-1
J gene: TRBJ2-7
CDR3 protein: CASSLVTSESSYEQYF
CDR3 DNA: TGCGCCAGCAGCTTGGTCACTAGCGAGAGCTCCTACGAGCAGTACTTC

D gene: NA
clone size: NA
V gene: TRBV29-1
J gene: TRBJ1-4
CDR3 protein: CSETTPNEKLFF
CDR3 DNA: TGCAGCGAGACTACGCCAAATGAAAAACTGTTTTTT

D gene: TRBD2
clone size: NA
V gene: TRBV5-1
J gene: TRBJ2-2
CDR3 protein: CASSLASGGYGELFF
CDR3 DNA: TGCGCCAGCAGCTTGGCCAGCGGGGGATACGGGGAGCTGTTTTTT

D gene: NA
clone size: NA
V gene: TRBV29-1
J gene: TRBJ1-1
CDR3 protein: CSVVSVNTEAFF
CDR3 DNA: TGCAGCGTTGTATCCGTGAACACTGAAGCTTTCTTT

D gene: NA
clone size: NA
V gene: TRBV28
J gene: TRBJ2-7
CDR3 protein: CASSLLREPYEQYF
CDR3 DNA: TGTGCCAGCAGTTTACTCAGGGAACCTTACGAGCAGTACTTC

D gene: TRBD1
clone size: NA
V gene: TRBV20-1
J gene: TRBJ2-7
CDR3 protein: CSARRGQGASYEQYF
CDR3 DNA: TGCAGTGCTCGACGAGGACAGGGGGCCTCCTACGAGCAGTACTTC

D gene: TRBD1
clone size: once
V gene: TRBV29-1
J gene: TRBJ1-6
CDR3 protein: CSVGQGKNSPLHF
CDR3 DNA: TGCAGCGTTGGACAGGGAAAGAATTCACCCCTCCACTTT

D gene: NA
clone size: NA
V gene: TRBV20-1
J gene: TRBJ2-5
CDR3 protein: CSANSPRDNEETQYF
CDR3 DNA: TGCAGTGCCAACTCCCCCCGGGACAACGAAGAGACCCAGTACTTC

D gene: TRBD1
clone size: NA
V gene: TRBV29-1
J gene: TRBJ1-2
CDR3 protein: CSVSRAGQGSYGYTF
CDR3 DNA: TGCAGCGTCTCCCGAGCGGGACAGGGATCCTATGGCTACACCTTC

D gene: NA
clone size: NA
V gene: TRBV7-9
J gene: TRBJ1-2
CDR3 protein: CASSLTPGAQGYTF
CDR3 DNA: TGTGCCAGCAGCTTAACTCCGGGGGCGCAAGGCTACACCTTC

D gene: NA
clone size: NA
V gene: TRBV29-1
J gene: TRBJ2-6
CDR3 protein: CSVGIGAGSGANVLTF
CDR3 DNA: TGCAGCGTTGGCATCGGTGCCGGGTCTGGGGCCAACGTCCTGACTTTC

D gene: TRBD2
clone size: NA
V gene: TRBV24-1
J gene: TRBJ2-3
CDR3 protein: CATSEGTSGRRLVDTQYF
CDR3 DNA: TGTGCCACCAGTGAAGGGACTAGCGGGAGAAGGTTGGTAGATACGCAGTATTTT

D gene: TRBD2
clone size: NA
V gene: TRBV7-4
J gene: TRBJ2-3
CDR3 protein: CASSRKTSGRTLSDTQYF
CDR3 DNA: TGTGCCAGCAGCCGTAAAACTAGCGGGAGAACATTGTCAGATACGCAGTATTTT

D gene: TRBD1
clone size: once
V gene: TRBV7-3
J gene: TRBJ1-1
CDR3 protein: CASRSRQGNTEAFF
CDR3 DNA: TGTGCCAGCAGGTCTCGACAGGGGAACACTGAAGCTTTCTTT

D gene: NA
clone size: NA
V gene: TRBV4-1
J gene: TRBJ2-4
CDR3 protein: CASSQVQENIQYF
CDR3 DNA: TGCGCCAGCAGCCAGGTTCAGGAAAACATTCAGTACTTC

D gene: TRBD2
clone size: NA
V gene: TRBV9
J gene: TRBJ2-5
CDR3 protein: CASSRKTTTSGRATLQETQYF
CDR3 DNA: TGTGCCAGCAGCCGCAAGACCACCACTAGCGGGAGGGCCACCCTCCAAGAGACCCAGTACTTC

D gene: NA
clone size: NA
V gene: TRBV18
J gene: TRBJ1-5
CDR3 protein: CASSPTGYQPQHF
CDR3 DNA: TGTGCCAGCTCACCGACGGGTTATCAGCCCCAGCATTTT

D gene: TRBD2
clone size: NA
V gene: TRBV5-4
J gene: TRBJ2-5
CDR3 protein: CASGFGLAGEATQYF
CDR3 DNA: TGTGCCAGCGGATTCGGACTAGCGGGAGAGGCGACCCAGTACTTC

D gene: NA
clone size: NA
V gene: TRBV2
J gene: TRBJ2-3
CDR3 protein: CASSPAAGEADTQYF
CDR3 DNA: TGTGCCAGCTCCCCCGCGGCAGGGGAGGCAGATACGCAGTATTTT

D gene: TRBD2
clone size: NA
V gene: TRBV12-3/TRBV12-4
J gene: TRBJ2-3
CDR3 protein: CASGLAGGRTDTQYF
CDR3 DNA: TGTGCCAGCGGGTTAGCGGGAGGGCGTACAGATACGCAGTATTTT

D gene: NA
clone size: NA
V gene: TRBV4-1
J gene: TRBJ2-1
CDR3 protein: CASSHRRGDNSGNEQFF
CDR3 DNA: TGCGCCAGCAGCCACCGCCGGGGGGACAACTCGGGGAATGAGCAGTTCTTC

D gene: NA
clone size: NA
V gene: TRBV3-1
J gene: TRBJ1-5
CDR3 protein: CASSQDSGLQPQHF
CDR3 DNA: TGTGCCAGCAGCCAAGATTCGGGTCTTCAGCCCCAGCATTTT

D gene: NA
clone size: NA
V gene: TRBV7-2
J gene: TRBJ2-5
CDR3 protein: CASSRTGFRETQYF
CDR3 DNA: TGTGCCAGCAGCCGCACAGGGTTTCGGGAGACCCAGTACTTC

D gene: NA
clone size: NA
V gene: TRBV30
J gene: TRBJ2-3
CDR3 protein: CAWREYGGPSDTQYF
CDR3 DNA: TGTGCCTGGAGGGAATACGGGGGGCCGTCAGATACGCAGTATTTT

D gene: NA
clone size: NA
V gene: TRBV12-3/TRBV12-4
J gene: TRBJ1-1
CDR3 protein: CASSSTAEAFF
CDR3 DNA: TGTGCCAGCAGTTCGACTGCTGAAGCTTTCTTT

D gene: NA
clone size: NA
V gene: TRBV5-1
J gene: TRBJ2-7
CDR3 protein: CASSARDNSYEQYF
CDR3 DNA: TGCGCCAGCAGCGCCCGGGACAATTCCTACGAGCAGTACTTC

D gene: NA
clone size: NA
V gene: TRBV6-2/TRBV6-3
J gene: TRBJ1-1
CDR3 protein: CASSETEDAFF
CDR3 DNA: TGTGCCAGCAGTGAGACAGAGGACGCTTTCTTT

D gene: NA
clone size: NA
V gene: TRBV4-1
J gene: TRBJ2-7
CDR3 protein: CASSRAGLYEQYF
CDR3 DNA: TGCGCCAGCAGCCGAGCGGGCCTCTACGAGCAGTACTTC

D gene: TRBD2
clone size: NA
V gene: TRBV18
J gene: TRBJ2-7
CDR3 protein: CASSSTPRRLAGLSYEQYF
CDR3 DNA: TGTGCCAGCTCAAGCACGCCACGAAGACTAGCGGGCTTATCCTACGAGCAGTACTTC

D gene: NA
clone size: NA
V gene: TRBV3-1
J gene: TRBJ2-7
CDR3 protein: CPSSQDQVEQYF
CDR3 DNA: TGTCCCAGCAGCCAAGACCAAGTCGAGCAGTACTTC

D gene: NA
clone size: NA
V gene: TRBV12-3/TRBV12-4
J gene: TRBJ2-3
CDR3 protein: CASTFQGTDTQYF
CDR3 DNA: TGTGCCAGCACGTTCCAGGGCACAGATACGCAGTATTTT

D gene: NA
clone size: NA
V gene: TRBV12-3/TRBV12-4
J gene: TRBJ2-6
CDR3 protein: CASSSKGQAAGANVLTF
CDR3 DNA: TGTGCCAGCAGTTCAAAGGGGCAGGCGGCTGGGGCCAACGTCCTGACTTTC

D gene: NA
clone size: NA
V gene: TRBV5-4
J gene: TRBJ2-7
CDR3 protein: CASSLRENEQYF
CDR3 DNA: TGTGCCAGCAGCTTGAGGGAGAACGAGCAGTACTTC

D gene: NA
clone size: NA
V gene: TRBV24-1
J gene: TRBJ1-5
CDR3 protein: CATSDPGSNQPQHF
CDR3 DNA: TGTGCCACCAGTGATCCAGGGAGCAATCAGCCCCAGCATTTT

D gene: TRBD1
clone size: NA
V gene: TRBV6-5
J gene: TRBJ2-7
CDR3 protein: CASSYGTGWTEQYF
CDR3 DNA: TGTGCCAGCAGTTACGGGACAGGGTGGACCGAGCAGTACTTC

D gene: NA
clone size: few
V gene: TRBV30
J gene: TRBJ2-5
CDR3 protein: CAWSSPSKGGSYF
CDR3 DNA: TGTGCCTGGAGTTCACCGAGCAAGGGTGGGTCGTACTTC

D gene: NA
clone size: NA
V gene: TRBV4-1
J gene: TRBJ2-1
CDR3 protein: CASSYPFEGYNEQFF
CDR3 DNA: TGCGCCAGCAGCTACCCCTTCGAGGGCTACAATGAGCAGTTCTTC

D gene: NA
clone size: once
V gene: TRBV18
J gene: TRBJ2-7
CDR3 protein: CASSWGTTYEQYF
CDR3 DNA: TGTGCCAGCTCGTGGGGCACGACCTACGAGCAGTACTTC

D gene: NA
clone size: NA
V gene: TRBV20-1
J gene: TRBJ1-5
CDR3 protein: CSAPTGTTTYLNQPQHF
CDR3 DNA: TGCAGTGCTCCCACCGGGACAACTACCTATCTCAATCAGCCCCAGCATTTT

D gene: NA
clone size: few
V gene: TRBV20-1
J gene: TRBJ1-1
CDR3 protein: CSAIDTENTEAFF
CDR3 DNA: TGCAGTGCTATTGACACAGAGAACACTGAAGCTTTCTTT

D gene: TRBD2
clone size: NA
V gene: TRBV28
J gene: TRBJ2-7
CDR3 protein: CASSLAGLAGNSHYEQYF
CDR3 DNA: TGTGCCAGCAGTTTGGCGGGACTAGCGGGAAACTCACATTACGAGCAGTACTTC

D gene: TRBD1
clone size: once
V gene: TRBV11-3
J gene: TRBJ2-7
CDR3 protein: CASSPGQGPEEQYF
CDR3 DNA: TGTGCCAGCAGCCCTGGACAGGGACCGGAAGAGCAGTACTTC

D gene: TRBD1
clone size: few
V gene: TRBV13
J gene: TRBJ2-7
CDR3 protein: CASRGTGTSYEQYF
CDR3 DNA: TGTGCCAGCAGAGGGACAGGGACTTCCTACGAGCAGTACTTC

D gene: NA
clone size: NA
V gene: TRBV12-3/TRBV12-4
J gene: TRBJ1-1
CDR3 protein: CASSLSVPSRLNTEAFF
CDR3 DNA: TGTGCCAGCAGTTTGTCGGTCCCTTCCCGGCTGAACACTGAAGCTTTCTTT

D gene: NA
clone size: NA
V gene: TRBV2
J gene: TRBJ2-1
CDR3 protein: CASFRVYNEQFF
CDR3 DNA: TGTGCCAGCTTCAGGGTCTACAATGAGCAGTTCTTC

D gene: TRBD2
clone size: NA
V gene: TRBV12-3/TRBV12-4
J gene: TRBJ2-7
CDR3 protein: CASRGPLAGSSYEQYF
CDR3 DNA: TGTGCCAGCAGAGGACCACTAGCGGGGAGCTCCTACGAGCAGTACTTC

D gene: TRBD2
clone size: NA
V gene: TRBV7-9
J gene: TRBJ2-7
CDR3 protein: CASSPLGGAGGPHEQYF
CDR3 DNA: TGTGCCAGCAGCCCACTCGGCGGGGCGGGGGGTCCCCACGAGCAGTACTTC

D gene: NA
clone size: NA
V gene: TRBV6-2/TRBV6-3
J gene: TRBJ2-1
CDR3 protein: CASRPLSGSYNEQFF
CDR3 DNA: TGTGCCAGCAGACCTCTGAGCGGTTCCTACAATGAGCAGTTCTTC

D gene: NA
clone size: NA
V gene: TRBV2
J gene: TRBJ1-3
CDR3 protein: CASSEQGSGNTIYF
CDR3 DNA: TGTGCCAGCAGTGAACAGGGGTCTGGAAACACCATATATTTT

D gene: TRBD2
clone size: NA
V gene: TRBV3-1
J gene: TRBJ2-1
CDR3 protein: CASSKLAGGKDEQFF
CDR3 DNA: TGTGCCAGCAGCAAACTAGCGGGGGGTAAGGATGAGCAGTTCTTC

D gene: TRBD1
clone size: NA
V gene: TRBV30
J gene: TRBJ1-5
CDR3 protein: CAWSVGTGPNQPQHF
CDR3 DNA: TGTGCCTGGAGTGTAGGGACAGGGCCAAATCAGCCCCAGCATTTT

D gene: TRBD1
clone size: NA
V gene: TRBV7-2
J gene: TRBJ2-1
CDR3 protein: CASSFDRGSYNEQFF
CDR3 DNA: TGTGCCAGCAGCTTTGACAGGGGCTCCTACAATGAGCAGTTCTTC

D gene: NA
clone size: NA
V gene: TRBV7-9
J gene: TRBJ1-2
CDR3 protein: CASSPEGYTF
CDR3 DNA: TGTGCCAGCAGCCCGGAGGGCTACACCTTC

D gene: NA
clone size: once
V gene: TRBV23-1
J gene: TRBJ1-1
CDR3 protein: CASSRGREPRNTEAFF
CDR3 DNA: TGCGCCAGCAGTCGCGGACGAGAACCTAGGAACACTGAAGCTTTCTTT

D gene: NA
clone size: NA
V gene: TRBV28
J gene: TRBJ1-1
CDR3 protein: CASSSWGTEAFF
CDR3 DNA: TGTGCCAGCAGCTCCTGGGGAACTGAAGCTTTCTTT

D gene: TRBD1
clone size: once
V gene: TRBV24-1
J gene: TRBJ2-5
CDR3 protein: CATSEAQGAETQYF
CDR3 DNA: TGTGCCACCAGTGAGGCACAGGGGGCGGAGACCCAGTACTTC